This T cell receptor beta chain was observed in a study of tumor and adjacent non-tumor tissue in lung cancer. Remarks on this clonotype: The CDR3 carries no conserved terminal phenylalanine or tryptophan, so it likely arises from a read error.

The template was RNA from unsorted bulk tissue. This CDR3 comprises 16 residues. The V gene's germline CDR1 is SGHAT and CDR2 FQDESV (reference sequence). V was clipped by 6 bases and J by 0 bases, with 18 bases between them. The library came from three nested PCR rounds adapted from ARM-PCR protocols. From the multiplex PCR reads, TCRdb called clonotypes with MiXCR, one entry per CDR3 protein. The sample yields around 200,000 distinct CDR3 sequences, around 70% seen once. This chain joins TRBV11-1 and TRBJ2-7, with unresolved D. The sample comprised lung tumor tissue. This clonotype was obtained from a man in his sixties with non-small cell lung cancer. In nucleotides, the CDR3 is TGTGCCAGCAGTTTATCGATTCGTGACAACTCCTACGAGCAGTACTTA. Translation gives CASSLSIRDNSYEQYL.